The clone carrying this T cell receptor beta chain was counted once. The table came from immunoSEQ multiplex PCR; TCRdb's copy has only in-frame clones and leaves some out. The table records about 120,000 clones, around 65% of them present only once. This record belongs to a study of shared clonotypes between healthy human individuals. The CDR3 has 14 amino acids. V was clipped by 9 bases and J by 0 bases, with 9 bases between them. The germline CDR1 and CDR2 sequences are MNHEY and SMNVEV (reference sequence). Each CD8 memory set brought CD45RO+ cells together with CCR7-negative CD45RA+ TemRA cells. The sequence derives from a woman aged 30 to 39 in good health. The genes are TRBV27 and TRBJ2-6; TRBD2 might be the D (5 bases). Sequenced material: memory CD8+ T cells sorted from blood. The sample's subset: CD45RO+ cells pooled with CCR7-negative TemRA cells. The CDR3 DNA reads TGTGCCAGTCGAGGGTACTCTGGGGCCAACGTCCTGACTTTC. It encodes CASRGYSGANVLTF.